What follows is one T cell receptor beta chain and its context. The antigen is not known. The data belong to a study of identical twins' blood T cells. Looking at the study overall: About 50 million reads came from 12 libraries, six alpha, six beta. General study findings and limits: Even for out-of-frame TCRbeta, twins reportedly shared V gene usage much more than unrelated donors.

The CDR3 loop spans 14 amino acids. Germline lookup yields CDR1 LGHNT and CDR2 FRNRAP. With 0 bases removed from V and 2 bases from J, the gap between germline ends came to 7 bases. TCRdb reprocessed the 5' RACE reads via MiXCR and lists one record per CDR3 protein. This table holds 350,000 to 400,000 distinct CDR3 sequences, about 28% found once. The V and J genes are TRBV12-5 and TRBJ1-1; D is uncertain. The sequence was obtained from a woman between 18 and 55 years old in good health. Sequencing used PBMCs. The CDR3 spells CASGLVGKNTEAFF. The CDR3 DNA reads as TGTGCTAGTGGTTTGGTAGGGAAAAACACTGAAGCTTTCTTT.